Following are 20 T cell receptor beta chains from one sample sequenced in a study of T cells after yellow fever vaccination (dated by TCRdb to between 2017 and 2020). According to the study, the label for this sample's treatment or condition signals: live attenuated yellow fever vaccine strain. Libraries were built with 5' RACE. Data came from an Illumina HiSeq 2500. TCRdb took the public reads, trimmed them with fastp at Q25, ran MiXCR for clone calling and kept in-frame beta chains. Entries that share a CDR3 protein sequence are merged under the most common genes and DNA. Within this sample are about 300,000 distinct CDR3 sequences, with around 6.8% of them counted one time only. Of the sample, 15% to 20% falls within the top ten clones. This specimen consisted of PBMCs, obtained around 45 days after the first yellow fever vaccination. The source of these receptors is a man between 18 and 29 years old who received the YFV17D yellow fever vaccine.

This clonotype has at least ten counts. V gene TRBV10-3 combines with J gene TRBJ2-6; 7 nucleotides agree with TRBD1. Losses at the gene ends were 3 bases for V and 1 base for J; bases not matched to a gene: 9. This CDR3 is 18 amino acids long. Germline values: CDR1 ENHRY, CDR2 SYGVKD. CDR3 protein: CAISDEPGGRSGANVLTF. In DNA form, the CDR3 reads TGTGCCATCAGTGACGAGCCAGGGGGAAGATCTGGGGCCAACGTCCTGACTTTC.

DNA for the CDR3: TGTGCCAGCAGCCACGGGCTAGCGGGGAGCTCTGGGGCCAACGTCCTGACTTTC. Its protein product is CASSHGLAGSSGANVLTF. The chain has TRBV4-2 and TRBJ2-6; 9 bases fit TRBD2. Germline values: CDR1 LGHNA, CDR2 YNFKEQ. The CDR3 covers 18 residues. V trimming: 3 bases; J trimming: 0 bases; junction bases outside the gene matches: 6.

The V gene is TRBV3-1, the J gene TRBJ1-2; 9 positions match TRBD1. With V trimmed by 2 bases and J by 8 bases, 3 bases remained unmatched. Germline-derived CDR1 and CDR2 are LGHDT and YNNKEL (reference sequence). The CDR3 totals 13 residues. CDR3 region: CASSQRTGAGYTF. The CDR3, as DNA: TGTGCCAGCAGCCAACGGACAGGGGCCGGCTACACCTTC.

This clonotype was seen only a few times. The chain recombines TRBV3-1 with TRBJ1-5; D call uncertain. Trimming stripped 5 bases from V and 2 bases from J, with 10 bases between. CDR3 length equals 14 residues. CDR1 and CDR2 from the germline V gene are LGHDT and YNNKEL (reference sequence). The CDR3 sequence: CASSGGRGNQPQHF. In nucleotides, the CDR3 is TGTGCCAGCAGCGGAGGAAGGGGCAATCAGCCCCAGCATTTT.

In this sample, this clonotype turned up a few times. The chain is built from TRBV4-1 and TRBJ1-5, with TRBD1 matching over 7 bases. The trim removed 0 bases at V and 0 bases at J, leaving 5 bases unmatched. Germline assignment: CDR1 MGHRA and CDR2 YSYEKL. The CDR3 loop spans 17 amino acids. CDR3: CASSQEAGGHSNQPQHF. The CDR3 DNA reads TGCGCCAGCAGCCAAGAAGCAGGGGGTCATAGCAATCAGCCCCAGCATTTT.

This clonotype was counted only a few times. The chain employs TRBV12-3 or TRBV12-4 and TRBJ2-1; 8 bases are shared with TRBD1. This CDR3 comprises 16 residues. The trim removed 8 bases at V and 3 bases at J, leaving 12 bases unmatched. CDR3 residues: CASFPGTGRGYNEQFF. CDR3 sequence (DNA): TGTGCCAGCTTTCCCGGGACAGGCCGAGGCTACAATGAGCAGTTCTTC.

The V gene is TRBV18, the J gene TRBJ2-1, with TRBD2 matching over 9 bases. The CDR3 has 15 residues. Unmatched junction bases numbered 6, after V lost 2 bases and J lost 7 bases. Germline V gives CDR1 KGHSH, CDR2 LQKENI. The CDR3 here is CASSPVGGGGNEQFF. DNA of the CDR3: TGTGCCAGCTCACCAGTCGGCGGGGGGGGTAATGAGCAGTTCTTC.

This clonotype has a handful of counts. This chain connects TRBV9 to TRBJ1-4; D is possibly TRBD1 (6 bases). The CDR3 sequence is 16 residues long. Germline V lookup: CDR1 SGDLS, CDR2 YYNGEE. Between the trimmed V and J ends, which lost 0 bases and 3 bases, there was a span of 12 bases. DNA of the CDR3: TGTGCCAGCAGCGTAGACGGGGGCAAGGCTAATGAAAAACTGTTTTTT. Amino acid sequence: CASSVDGGKANEKLFF.

This clonotype was seen ten or more times. The chain is built from TRBV7-9 and TRBJ2-7, with 10 positions matching TRBD1. The CDR3 runs to 13 residues. CDR1 and CDR2 from the germline V gene are SEHNR and FQNEAQ (reference sequence). The V gene end was trimmed by 4 bases and the J gene end by 5 bases; junction bases not matched to a gene: 2. Here the CDR3 reads CASSSGTGDEQYV. CDR3 in DNA: TGTGCCAGCAGCTCCGGGACAGGGGACGAGCAGTACGTC.

This clonotype appeared a few times. This rearrangement joins TRBV5-6 to TRBJ2-5; D is unresolved. In germline, CDR1 is SGHDT, CDR2 YYEEEE. CDR3 length: 14 residues. The V gene lost 0 bases and the J gene lost 9 bases, with 15 bases spanning the gap. As DNA, the CDR3 is TGTGCCAGCAGCTTGGCAGGTCCCCTCGATTCCCAGTACTTC. It yields the protein CASSLAGPLDSQYF.

V and J are TRBV20-1 and TRBJ2-3; 10 bases map to TRBD2. From germline, CDR1 is DFQATT and CDR2 SNEGSKA (reference sequence). This CDR3 spans 16 amino acids. V lost 5 bases and J lost 5; bases outside the gene matches: 13. The CDR3 sequence: CSAHTGSGGALDTQYF. CDR3 coding DNA: TGCAGTGCTCACACTGGAAGCGGGGGGGCATTAGATACGCAGTATTTT.

The sample holds a few counts of this clonotype. The chain uses TRBV4-3 and TRBJ1-2; TRBD1 is a possible D gene (6 bases). Germline CDR1 LGHNA, CDR2 YSLEER. There are 16 residues in the CDR3. The V gene lost 3 bases and the J gene lost 7 bases, with 21 bases spanning the gap. CDR3 amino acids: CASSHEGGRSPGGYTF. As DNA, the CDR3 is TGCGCCAGCAGCCATGAGGGGGGGCGGTCCCCGGGTGGCTACACCTTC.

The V gene is TRBV7-3, the J gene TRBJ2-5, with no clear D. The CDR3 covers 15 residues. Between the trimmed V and J ends, which lost 1 base and 2 bases, there was a span of 11 bases. CDR1 and CDR2 from the germline V gene are SGHTA and FQGTGA. CDR3 nucleotides: TGTGCCAGCAGCTTAATGGGCCGGTATCAAGAGACCCAGTACTTC. Its protein product is CASSLMGRYQETQYF. Full variable domain (missing parts from reference TRBV7-3 and TRBJ2-5): GAGVSQTPSNKVTEKGKYVELRCDPISGHTALYWYRQSLGQGPEFLIYFQGTGAADDSGLPNDRFFAVRPEGSVSTLKIQRTERGDSAVYLCASSLMGRYQETQYFGPGTRLLVL.

This clonotype came up a few times. The V gene is TRBV7-8, the J gene TRBJ2-1, with TRBD2 identical over 10 bases. Unmatched junction bases numbered 13, after V lost 2 bases and J lost 12 bases. The CDR3 has 16 residues. Germline-derived CDR1 and CDR2 are SGHVS and FQNEAQ. CDR3 DNA sequence: TGTGCCAGCAGCTTAATGGGAACAGCGGGGGGGATGGGGCAGTTCTTC. Amino acid sequence: CASSLMGTAGGMGQFF.

This clonotype has ten or more counts. The J gene is TRBJ2-3, the V gene TRBV27; weak D call: TRBD1 (5 bases). Germline values: CDR1 MNHEY, CDR2 SMNVEV (reference sequence). With 2 bases removed from V and 2 bases from J, the gap between germline ends came to 17 bases. The CDR3 sequence is 17 residues long. The CDR3 DNA follows: TGTGCCAGCAGTTTACAGGGATCTGGGTCCCACACAGATACGCAGTATTTT. It yields the protein CASSLQGSGSHTDTQYF.

The chain is built from TRBV3-1 and TRBJ2-5; D not resolved. Germline V lookup: CDR1 LGHDT, CDR2 YNNKEL (reference sequence). CDR3 length equals 10 residues. Trimming left V 3 bases short and J 6 bases short, with 2 bases between. The DNA of the CDR3 is TGTGCCAGCAGCCAGAAGACCCAGTACTTC. This encodes CASSQKTQYF.

In this sample, this clonotype turned up a few times. The chain has TRBV27 and TRBJ1-5; no clear D. The CDR3 loop spans 12 amino acids. CDR1 is MNHEY and CDR2 is SMNVEV in the germline V gene (reference sequence). V was cut by 6 bases and J by 2 bases, with 5 bases left in between. In DNA form, the CDR3 reads TGTGCCAGCAGGATAGGCAATCAGCCCCAGCATTTT. The encoded protein is CASRIGNQPQHF.

At least ten counts were recorded for this clonotype. The chain is built from TRBV7-2 and TRBJ1-1; 9 bases are shared with TRBD1. The CDR3 runs to 15 residues. CDR1 is SGHTA and CDR2 is FQGNSA in the germline V gene. Trimming at V came to 4 bases and at J to 3 bases, leaving 6 bases not matched to a gene. This CDR3 reads CASSYTGGRYTEAFF. In nucleotides, the CDR3 is TGTGCCAGCAGCTACACAGGGGGCAGGTACACTGAAGCTTTCTTT.

This rearrangement joins TRBV11-2 to TRBJ2-5; no reliable D call. Trimming cost V 0 bases and J 2 bases, with 16 bases left between them. Germline V gene lookup returns CDR1 SGHAT and CDR2 FQNNGV. CDR3 size: 17 residues. The CDR3 is CASSLEGIWAAQETQYF. The CDR3 bases are TGTGCCAGCAGCTTAGAAGGGATATGGGCGGCACAAGAGACCCAGTACTTC.

This rearrangement joins TRBV5-4 to TRBJ2-3; tentatively, D is TRBD1 or TRBD2 (5 bases each). CDR1 SGHNT and CDR2 YYREEE come from the germline V gene (reference sequence). This CDR3 has 13 residues. With 4 bases removed from V and 3 bases from J, the gap between germline ends came to 9 bases. The CDR3 nucleotides read TGTGCCAGCAGCGGGGGATGGACAGATACGCAGTATTTT. It encodes CASSGGWTDTQYF.